These T cell receptor beta chains were read from a single sample in a study of cytomegalovirus exposure and HLA in healthy donors. Produced via immunoSEQ multiplex PCR; TCRdb's table is partial and in-frame only. Of 65,000 to 90,000 clones in the sample, roughly four fifths were seen once. The sequencing sample was made of PBMCs. Receptors originate from a man younger than 30 in good health and CMV-seronegative. The CDR3 runs from the conserved cysteine through the conserved F or W. The D gene is left open where the match is weak. Part of the rows lack a size; the others show once, few, many or a class for expanded clones.

clone_size: once
v_call: TRBV5-1
j_call: TRBJ2-7
d_call: NA
cdr3_nt: TGCGCCAGCAGCCCCCCCAACTCCTACGAGCAGTACTTC
cdr3_aa: CASSPPNSYEQYF

clone_size: NA
v_call: TRBV7-2
j_call: TRBJ2-7
d_call: TRBD2
cdr3_nt: TGTGCCAGCAGCTTCAGACTAGCGGGGGGGTACGAGCAGTACTTC
cdr3_aa: CASSFRLAGGYEQYF

clone_size: NA
v_call: TRBV5-1
j_call: TRBJ2-2
d_call: NA
cdr3_nt: TGCGCCAGCAGCTTGGAGCAGGGTTCCCGGGAGCTGTTTTTT
cdr3_aa: CASSLEQGSRELFF

clone_size: NA
v_call: TRBV27
j_call: TRBJ2-3
d_call: TRBD2
cdr3_nt: TGTGCCAGCAGTCCCCTACCGGGACTAGCGGGAGGTTCAGCAGATACGCAGTATTTT
cdr3_aa: CASSPLPGLAGGSADTQYF

clone_size: NA
v_call: TRBV2
j_call: TRBJ2-4
d_call: TRBD1
cdr3_nt: TGTGCCACTTCCGGGACAGTAGCCAAAAACATTCAGTACTTC
cdr3_aa: CATSGTVAKNIQYF

clone_size: NA
v_call: TRBV6-1
j_call: TRBJ1-5
d_call: NA
cdr3_nt: TGTGCCAGCAGCCCCCCAGGGCTTGGGCAGCCCCAGCATTTT
cdr3_aa: CASSPPGLGQPQHF

clone_size: NA
v_call: TRBV4-1
j_call: TRBJ2-6
d_call: TRBD2
cdr3_nt: TGCGCCAGCAGCCAAGATCTCAATGGGAGGGCTGGGGCCAACGTCCTGACTTTC
cdr3_aa: CASSQDLNGRAGANVLTF

clone_size: NA
v_call: TRBV5-6
j_call: TRBJ2-4
d_call: NA
cdr3_nt: TGTGCCAGCAGCTTGGACCTAGGGGTCGCCAAAAACATTCAGTACTTC
cdr3_aa: CASSLDLGVAKNIQYF

clone_size: NA
v_call: TRBV28
j_call: TRBJ1-1
d_call: TRBD1
cdr3_nt: TGTGCCAGCAGCCTTCAGATCATGACAGGGGCGAACACTGAAGCTTTCTTT
cdr3_aa: CASSLQIMTGANTEAFF

clone_size: NA
v_call: TRBV2
j_call: TRBJ2-1
d_call: NA
cdr3_nt: TGTGCCAGCAGTCGTCGGACAGTATACAATGAGCAGTTCTTC
cdr3_aa: CASSRRTVYNEQFF

clone_size: few
v_call: TRBV5-6
j_call: TRBJ1-1
d_call: NA
cdr3_nt: TGTGCCAGCAGCTTCCTTGGGGTTGGGAGGACTGAAGCTTTCTTT
cdr3_aa: CASSFLGVGRTEAFF

clone_size: NA
v_call: TRBV7-2
j_call: TRBJ2-7
d_call: TRBD2
cdr3_nt: TGTGCCAGCAGCTTAGGAGCGGGGGTCGAGCAGTACTTC
cdr3_aa: CASSLGAGVEQYF

clone_size: NA
v_call: TRBV6-1
j_call: TRBJ1-4
d_call: TRBD1
cdr3_nt: TGTGCCAGCAACTCGGGACAGGGATTTGAAAAACTGTTTTTT
cdr3_aa: CASNSGQGFEKLFF

clone_size: NA
v_call: TRBV6-5
j_call: TRBJ1-5
d_call: NA
cdr3_nt: TGTGCCAGCAGCGGACAAGGGCAGAGCAATCAGCCCCAGCATTTT
cdr3_aa: CASSGQGQSNQPQHF

clone_size: NA
v_call: TRBV25-1
j_call: TRBJ2-5
d_call: NA
cdr3_nt: TGTGCCAGCAGATCCCGGTCGGAGACCCAGTACTTC
cdr3_aa: CASRSRSETQYF

clone_size: NA
v_call: TRBV7-2
j_call: TRBJ2-1
d_call: NA
cdr3_nt: TGTGCCAGCAGCTTAGCTCGGGGTTGGCACAATGAGCAGTTCTTC
cdr3_aa: CASSLARGWHNEQFF

clone_size: once
v_call: TRBV11-2
j_call: TRBJ2-2
d_call: TRBD2
cdr3_nt: TGTGCCAGCAGCTCTCTGCGGGAGGGCCCAAGGGAGCTGTTTTTT
cdr3_aa: CASSSLREGPRELFF

clone_size: NA
v_call: TRBV28
j_call: TRBJ1-1
d_call: NA
cdr3_nt: TGTGCCAGCAGTTCCTTGGGAGGGATGAACACTGAAGCTTTCTTT
cdr3_aa: CASSSLGGMNTEAFF

clone_size: NA
v_call: TRBV10-3
j_call: TRBJ2-7
d_call: TRBD1
cdr3_nt: TGTGCCATCAGCCCCCAAGACAGGGCATCCTACGAGCAGTACTTC
cdr3_aa: CAISPQDRASYEQYF

clone_size: NA
v_call: TRBV5-1
j_call: TRBJ1-5
d_call: NA
cdr3_nt: TGCGCCAGCAGTCTCACCGATGGAGGCAATCAGCCCCAGCATTTT
cdr3_aa: CASSLTDGGNQPQHF

clone_size: NA
v_call: TRBV9
j_call: TRBJ2-1
d_call: TRBD2
cdr3_nt: TGTGCCAGCAGCTTTAGCGGGGCAGCTTACAATGAGCAGTTCTTC
cdr3_aa: CASSFSGAAYNEQFF

clone_size: NA
v_call: TRBV27
j_call: TRBJ1-2
d_call: TRBD1
cdr3_nt: TGTGCCAGCAGCCGTGGACAGGCCTCTTTCTTCTATGGCTACACCTTC
cdr3_aa: CASSRGQASFFYGYTF

clone_size: NA
v_call: TRBV5-4
j_call: TRBJ2-7
d_call: NA
cdr3_nt: TGTGCCAGCAGCGGTCGGGGTAGCTCCTACGAGCAGTACTTC
cdr3_aa: CASSGRGSSYEQYF

clone_size: NA
v_call: TRBV7-8
j_call: TRBJ2-7
d_call: TRBD2
cdr3_nt: TGTGCCAGCAGCTACACGACTAGCGGAAACTACGAGCAGTACTTC
cdr3_aa: CASSYTTSGNYEQYF

clone_size: NA
v_call: TRBV7-2
j_call: TRBJ2-7
d_call: TRBD1
cdr3_nt: TGTGCCAGCAGCTTCTTTGAACAGGGGGAGGACGAGCAGTACTTC
cdr3_aa: CASSFFEQGEDEQYF

clone_size: NA
v_call: TRBV2
j_call: TRBJ2-6
d_call: TRBD1
cdr3_nt: TGTGCCAGCAATATTTTAGGACAGGGGGCATTCGGGGCCAACGTCCTGACTTTC
cdr3_aa: CASNILGQGAFGANVLTF

clone_size: NA
v_call: TRBV21-1
j_call: TRBJ2-6
d_call: NA
cdr3_nt: TGTGCCAGCAGCATAAGGGAGGAATGTTCTGGGGCCAACGTCCTGACTTTC
cdr3_aa: CASSIREECSGANVLTF